This entry describes one T cell receptor (beta chain). J lost 3 bases, V lost 4 bases, and 15 bases had no gene match. The CDR3 is made up of 17 amino acids. Germline V lookup: CDR1 SGDLS, CDR2 YYNGEE. These data come from a study of shared clonotypes between healthy human individuals. Generated by immunoSEQ multiplex PCR, the TCRdb table keeps only in-frame clones and is missing some. The data hold approximately 110,000 clones, with approximately 70% observed a single time. The sample comprised memory CD8+ T cells sorted from blood. The subset here: CD45RO+ cells pooled with CCR7-negative TemRA cells. The chain couples TRBV9 to TRBJ1-2; 7 nucleotides align to TRBD1. The TCR was taken from a woman in her 30s in good health. The DNA for the CDR3 is TGTGCCAGCAGCTCCCCGACAGGGCCGCACCCAGACTATGGCTACACCTTC. Protein product: CASSSPTGPHPDYGYTF.